This T cell receptor (beta chain) was identified in a study of shared clonotypes between healthy human individuals. Study-wide findings and caveats: The sampled material consisted only of blood, and tissue repertoires are likely to differ.

Comment on this clone: The target antigen is unknown.

The germline CDR1 and CDR2 sequences are SEHNR and FQNEAQ (reference sequence). Trimming removed 1 base from V and 4 bases from J, with 15 bases in between. This CDR3 contains 16 residues. Researchers ran the assay at a deep level. The genomic DNA of each subset was split evenly across several immunoSEQ plates. The repertoire was sequenced with immunoSEQ multiplex PCR; TCRdb's copy has only in-frame clones and lacks some. The table shows a few million clones, with under 95% occurring only once. The receptor comes from a man in his late teens or twenties in good health. Some clones in this sample may be carry-over from other donors' samples. The sequencing input was naive CD4+ T cells from PBMCs. Subset here: CD45RA+ positively selected. The chain employs TRBV7-9 and TRBJ2-3, with D maybe TRBD1 (6 bases). The CDR3 loop reads CASSLGRTVSPDTQYF. DNA for the CDR3: TGTGCCAGCAGCTTAGGGAGGACAGTATCCCCAGATACGCAGTATTTT.